Below, 5 T cell receptor beta chains from the same sample are listed, as sequenced in a study of T cells in Graves' hyperthyroidism and ophthalmopathy. RNA transcripts served as the template for amplifying TCR beta CDR3 regions. Researchers ran a first-round RT-PCR on the TCR CDR3 using the HTBI primer set. Using its own MiXCR run on the multiplex PCR reads, TCRdb lists one record per CDR3 protein. The sample shows about 760,000 distinct CDR3 sequences, just over 35% of them seen only once. Sequenced input: blood. All receptors derive from a woman between 35 and 50 years old with Graves' hyperthyroidism.

Remarks on this clonotype: One end of the junction is discordant with germline, which a read error may explain. The chain employs TRBV10-3 and TRBJ2-2, with TRBD2 identical over 9 bases. The CDR3 sequence is 18 residues long. CDR1 and CDR2 (germline): ENHRY, SYGVKD. The CDR3 sequence: CASSLGIGVAGETGELFF. In DNA, the CDR3 is TGTGCCAGCAGTTTGGGAATCGGGGTAGCGGGAGAAACCGGGGAGCTGTTTTTT.

V gene TRBV29-1 combines with J gene TRBJ2-7; 11 bases match TRBD1. V shed 5 bases and J 7 bases; nucleotides not matched to a gene: 4. Germline V CDR1 and CDR2: SQVTM, ANQGSEA. The CDR3 has 12 residues. Here the CDR3 DNA reads TGCAGCGTTTCCGGGACAGGGGGAGAGCAGTACTTC. Encoded protein: CSVSGTGGEQYF.

This rearrangement joins TRBV6-1 to TRBJ1-1, with a tentative D call TRBD1 (5 bases). Trimming took 5 bases from V and 7 from J, leaving 11 bases between them. The CDR3 totals 12 residues. Germline-derived CDR1 and CDR2 are MNHNS and SASEGT. Here the CDR3 reads CASSHEGREAFF. In DNA, the CDR3 is TGTGCCAGCAGTCACGAGGGGCGTGAAGCTTTCTTT.

The chain has TRBV29-1 and TRBJ2-7; tentative D call: TRBD1 (6 bases). Per the germline V gene, CDR1 is SQVTM and CDR2 is ANQGSEA. The CDR3 contains 13 residues. Between the trimmed V and J ends, which lost 7 bases and 0 bases, there was a span of 13 bases. The CDR3 DNA reads as TGCAGCGCTCAGGGGTTTAACTCCTACGAGCAGTACTTC. This encodes CSAQGFNSYEQYF.

The chain employs TRBV7-9 and TRBJ2-5; 7 nucleotides align to TRBD2. From germline, CDR1 is SEHNR and CDR2 FQNEAQ (reference sequence). After removal of 5 bases from V and 2 bases from J, the junction contained 8 bases not matched to a gene. CDR3 length: 15 amino acids. The CDR3 region has the DNA TGTGCCAGCAGCCCGGGCGGGGGAGCACAAGAGACCCAGTACTTC. Its translation is CASSPGGGAQETQYF.